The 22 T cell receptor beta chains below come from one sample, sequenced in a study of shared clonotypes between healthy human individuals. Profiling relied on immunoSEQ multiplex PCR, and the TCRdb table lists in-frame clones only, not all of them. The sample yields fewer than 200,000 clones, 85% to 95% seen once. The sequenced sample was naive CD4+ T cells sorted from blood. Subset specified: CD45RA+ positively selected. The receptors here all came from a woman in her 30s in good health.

This chain's CDR3 is CSVKEFTYEQYF. The DNA of the CDR3 is TGCAGCGTAAAGGAGTTCACCTACGAGCAGTACTTC. The gene calls are TRBV29-1 and TRBJ2-5; no firm D call. The tail of the sequence fits TRBJ2-7 better, so the J call may be wrong. From germline, CDR1 is SQVTM and CDR2 ANQGSEA. The CDR3 has 12 residues.

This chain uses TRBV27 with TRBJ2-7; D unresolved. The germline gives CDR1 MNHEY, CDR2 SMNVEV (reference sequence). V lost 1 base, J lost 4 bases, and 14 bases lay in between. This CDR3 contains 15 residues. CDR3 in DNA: TGTGCCAGCAGTTTATTTGTGGGCAGGCTGTACGAGCAGTACTTC. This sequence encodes CASSLFVGRLYEQYF.

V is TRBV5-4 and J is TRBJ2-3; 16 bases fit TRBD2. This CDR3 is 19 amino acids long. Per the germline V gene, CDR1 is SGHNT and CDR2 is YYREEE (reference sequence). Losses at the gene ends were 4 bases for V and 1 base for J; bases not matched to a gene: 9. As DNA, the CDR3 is TGTGCCAGCAGCATGCCGGGACTAGCGGGAGGGGTTGGCACAGATACGCAGTATTTT. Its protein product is CASSMPGLAGGVGTDTQYF.

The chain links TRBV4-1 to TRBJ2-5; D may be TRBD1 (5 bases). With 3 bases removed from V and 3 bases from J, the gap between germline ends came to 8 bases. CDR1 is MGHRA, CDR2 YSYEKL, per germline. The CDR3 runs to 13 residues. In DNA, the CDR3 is TGCGCCAGCAGCCAGACAGAAAAAGAGACCCAGTACTTC. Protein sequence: CASSQTEKETQYF.

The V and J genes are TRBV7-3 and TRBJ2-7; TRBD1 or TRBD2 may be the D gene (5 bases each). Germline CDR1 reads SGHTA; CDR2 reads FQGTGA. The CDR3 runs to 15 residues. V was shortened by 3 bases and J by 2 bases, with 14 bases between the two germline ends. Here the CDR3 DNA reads TGTGCCAGCAGCTTTATGAGGGGCGCGGCCTACGAGCAGTACTTC. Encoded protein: CASSFMRGAAYEQYF. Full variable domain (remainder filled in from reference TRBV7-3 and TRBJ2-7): GAGVSQTPSNKVTEKGKYVELRCDPISGHTALYWYRQSLGQGPEFLIYFQGTGAADDSGLPNDRFFAVRPEGSVSTLKIQRTERGDSAVYLCASSFMRGAAYEQYFGPGTRLTVT.

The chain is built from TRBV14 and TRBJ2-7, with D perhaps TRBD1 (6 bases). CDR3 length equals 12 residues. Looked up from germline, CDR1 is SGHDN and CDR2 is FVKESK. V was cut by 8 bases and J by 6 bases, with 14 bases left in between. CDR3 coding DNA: TGTGCCAGCCGCTCCGGGACATCCGAGCAGTACTTC. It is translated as CASRSGTSEQYF.

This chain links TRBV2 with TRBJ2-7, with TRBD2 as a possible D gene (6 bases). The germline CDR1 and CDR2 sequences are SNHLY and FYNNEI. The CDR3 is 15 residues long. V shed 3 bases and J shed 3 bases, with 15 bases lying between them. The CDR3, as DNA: TGTGCCAGCAGTGAGATGGGACTGGGGTACTACGAGCAGTACTTC. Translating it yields CASSEMGLGYYEQYF.

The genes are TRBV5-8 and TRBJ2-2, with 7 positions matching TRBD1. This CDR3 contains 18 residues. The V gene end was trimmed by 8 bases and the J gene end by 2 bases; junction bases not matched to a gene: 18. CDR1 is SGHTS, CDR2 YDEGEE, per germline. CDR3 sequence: CASRRSHRGLQNTGELFF. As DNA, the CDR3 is TGTGCCAGTCGGAGATCACATAGGGGGCTCCAAAACACCGGGGAGCTGTTTTTT.

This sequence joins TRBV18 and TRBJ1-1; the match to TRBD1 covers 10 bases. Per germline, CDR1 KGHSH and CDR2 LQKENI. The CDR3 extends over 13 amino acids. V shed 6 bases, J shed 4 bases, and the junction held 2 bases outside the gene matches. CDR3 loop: CASSRTGGTEAFF. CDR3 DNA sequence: TGTGCCAGCTCGCGGACAGGGGGCACTGAAGCTTTCTTT.

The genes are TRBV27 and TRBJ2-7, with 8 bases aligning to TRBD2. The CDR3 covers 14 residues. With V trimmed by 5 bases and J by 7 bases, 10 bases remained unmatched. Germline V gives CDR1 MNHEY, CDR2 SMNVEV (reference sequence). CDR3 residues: CASSGLAGGWEQYF. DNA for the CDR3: TGTGCCAGCAGTGGGTTGGCGGGAGGTTGGGAGCAGTACTTC.

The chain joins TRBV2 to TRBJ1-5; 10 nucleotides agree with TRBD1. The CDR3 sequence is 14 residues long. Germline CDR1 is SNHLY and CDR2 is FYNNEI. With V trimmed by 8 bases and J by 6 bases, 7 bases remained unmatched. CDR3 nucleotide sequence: TGTGCCAGCTCACCGACAGGGGGCTTTCAGCCCCAGCATTTT. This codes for CASSPTGGFQPQHF.

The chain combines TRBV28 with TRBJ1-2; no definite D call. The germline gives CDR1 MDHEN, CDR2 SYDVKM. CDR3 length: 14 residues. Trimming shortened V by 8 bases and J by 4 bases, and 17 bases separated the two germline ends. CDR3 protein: CASFSRRLGYGYTF. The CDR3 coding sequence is TGTGCCAGCTTTTCGCGGAGGCTTGGCTATGGCTACACCTTC.

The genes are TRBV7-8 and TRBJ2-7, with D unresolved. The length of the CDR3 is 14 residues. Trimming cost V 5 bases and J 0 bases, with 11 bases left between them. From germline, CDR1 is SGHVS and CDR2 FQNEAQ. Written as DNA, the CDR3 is TGTGCCAGCAGCCCCACTCTCCCCTCCTACGAGCAGTACTTC. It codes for CASSPTLPSYEQYF.

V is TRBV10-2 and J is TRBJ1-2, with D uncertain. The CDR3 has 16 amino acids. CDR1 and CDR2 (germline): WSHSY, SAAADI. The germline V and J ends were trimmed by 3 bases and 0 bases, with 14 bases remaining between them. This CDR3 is CASSDKRAQTNYGYTF. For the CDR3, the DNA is TGCGCCAGCAGTGACAAAAGGGCTCAAACTAACTATGGCTACACCTTC.

Here the CDR3 reads CASSYPWGEGYTF. The CDR3 nucleotides are TGTGCCAGCAGTTACCCATGGGGGGAGGGCTACACCTTC. V usage is TRBV6-5 and J usage is TRBJ1-2, with a weak D call TRBD1 (5 bases). Germline CDR1 reads MNHEY; CDR2 reads SVGAGI. The CDR3 runs to 13 residues. The germline V and J ends were trimmed by 2 bases and 8 bases, with 12 bases remaining between them.

The CDR3 bases are TGTGCCAGCAGCATGCGACAGGGCCCCTACGAGCAGTACTTC. This codes for CASSMRQGPYEQYF. This chain links TRBV21-1 with TRBJ2-7; TRBD1 is the table's D call, not checked against the DNA. TRBV21-1 is classified as a pseudogene. The CDR3 has 14 amino acids.

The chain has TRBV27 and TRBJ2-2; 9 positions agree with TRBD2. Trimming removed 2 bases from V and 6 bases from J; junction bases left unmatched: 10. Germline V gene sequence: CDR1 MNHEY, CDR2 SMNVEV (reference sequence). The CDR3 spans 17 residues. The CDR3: CASSLMWTSASSGELFF. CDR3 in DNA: TGTGCCAGCAGTTTAATGTGGACTAGCGCTAGCTCCGGGGAGCTGTTTTTT.

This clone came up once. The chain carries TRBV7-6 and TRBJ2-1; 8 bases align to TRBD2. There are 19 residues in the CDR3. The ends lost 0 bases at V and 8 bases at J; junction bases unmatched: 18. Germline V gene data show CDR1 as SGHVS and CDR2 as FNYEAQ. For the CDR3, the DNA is TGTGCCAGCAGCTTAGCTGCGAGCGGGAGTCCTATTCAGCGTGATGAGCAGTTCTTC. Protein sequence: CASSLAASGSPIQRDEQFF. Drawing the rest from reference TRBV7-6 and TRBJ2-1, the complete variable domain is GAGVSQSPRYKVTKRGQDVALRCDPISGHVSLYWYRQALGQGPEFLTYFNYEAQQDKSGLPNDRFSAERPEGSISTLTIQRTEQRDSAMYRCASSLAASGSPIQRDEQFFGPGTRLTVL.

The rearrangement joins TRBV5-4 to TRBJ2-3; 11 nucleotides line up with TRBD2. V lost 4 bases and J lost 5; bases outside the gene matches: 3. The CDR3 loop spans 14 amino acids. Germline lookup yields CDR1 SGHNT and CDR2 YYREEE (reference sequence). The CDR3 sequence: CASSSSGRGDTQYF. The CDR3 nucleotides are TGTGCCAGCAGCAGTAGCGGGAGGGGAGATACGCAGTATTTT. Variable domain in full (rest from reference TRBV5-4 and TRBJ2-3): ETGVTQSPTHLIKTRGQQVTLRCSSQSGHNTVSWYQQALGQGPQFIFQYYREEENGRGNFPPRFSGLQFPNYSSELNVNALELDDSALYLCASSSSGRGDTQYFGPGTRLTVL.

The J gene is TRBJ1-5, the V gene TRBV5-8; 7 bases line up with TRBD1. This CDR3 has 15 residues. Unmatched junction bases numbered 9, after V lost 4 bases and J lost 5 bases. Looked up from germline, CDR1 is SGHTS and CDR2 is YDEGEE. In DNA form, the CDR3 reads TGTGCCAGCAGCCCGGGACAGTTAAGAGATCAGCCCCAGCATTTT. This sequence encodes CASSPGQLRDQPQHF.

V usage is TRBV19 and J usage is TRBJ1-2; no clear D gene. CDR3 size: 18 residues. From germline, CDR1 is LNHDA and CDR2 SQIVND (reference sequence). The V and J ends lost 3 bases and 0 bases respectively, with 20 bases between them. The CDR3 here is CASSIPEVYPASNYGYTF. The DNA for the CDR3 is TGTGCCAGTAGTATTCCCGAGGTTTATCCCGCCTCTAACTATGGCTACACCTTC.

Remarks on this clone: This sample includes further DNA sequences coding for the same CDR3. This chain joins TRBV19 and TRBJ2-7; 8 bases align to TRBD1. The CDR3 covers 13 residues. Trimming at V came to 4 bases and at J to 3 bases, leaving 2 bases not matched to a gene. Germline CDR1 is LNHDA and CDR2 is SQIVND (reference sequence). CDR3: CASSRDRGYEQYF. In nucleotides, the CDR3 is TGTGCCAGTAGTAGAGACAGGGGCTACGAGCAGTACTTC.